This T cell receptor beta chain was captured by sequencing in a study of blood T cell repertoires in COVID-19. Across the study: The cDNA or gDNA used as material had been derived from T cells, B-cell-depleted T cells, or PBMCs.

Enrollees, about 18 to 95 years old, lived in 20 to 25 US areas. V trimming: 6 bases; J trimming: 3 bases; junction bases outside the gene matches: 9. There are 15 residues in the CDR3. Germline loops: CDR1 MNHEY, CDR2 SVGAGI. This table comes from immunoSEQ multiplex PCR, and its TCRdb copy is limited to in-frame clones, with some not included. The table includes 310,000 or so clones, 70% to 90% detected once. The specimen was PBMCs or T cells enriched from blood (not recorded which). The J gene is TRBJ2-3, the V gene TRBV6-5; TRBD2 aligns across 7 bases. This receptor was taken from a woman aged 40 to 50 who had recovered from COVID-19. The CDR3 loop is CASRHGSGMTDTQYF. The CDR3 DNA is TGTGCCAGCAGACACGGGAGCGGGATGACAGATACGCAGTATTTT.